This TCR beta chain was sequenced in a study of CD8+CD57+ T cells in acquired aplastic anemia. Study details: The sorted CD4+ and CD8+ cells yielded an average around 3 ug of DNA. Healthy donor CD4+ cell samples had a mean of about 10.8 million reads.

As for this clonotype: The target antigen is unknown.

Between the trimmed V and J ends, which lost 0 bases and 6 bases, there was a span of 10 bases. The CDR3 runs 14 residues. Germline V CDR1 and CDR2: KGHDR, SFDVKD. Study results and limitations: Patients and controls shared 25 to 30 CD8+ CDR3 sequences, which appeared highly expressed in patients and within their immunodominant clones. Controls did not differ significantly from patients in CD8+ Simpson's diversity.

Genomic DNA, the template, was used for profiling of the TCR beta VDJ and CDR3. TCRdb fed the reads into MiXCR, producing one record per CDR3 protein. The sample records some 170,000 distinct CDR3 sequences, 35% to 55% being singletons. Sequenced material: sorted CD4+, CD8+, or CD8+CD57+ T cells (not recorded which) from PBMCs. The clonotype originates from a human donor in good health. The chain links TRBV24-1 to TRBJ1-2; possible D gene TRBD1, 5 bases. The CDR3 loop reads CATSDLDSPDGYTF. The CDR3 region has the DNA TGTGCCACCAGTGATTTGGACAGCCCGGATGGCTACACCTTC.